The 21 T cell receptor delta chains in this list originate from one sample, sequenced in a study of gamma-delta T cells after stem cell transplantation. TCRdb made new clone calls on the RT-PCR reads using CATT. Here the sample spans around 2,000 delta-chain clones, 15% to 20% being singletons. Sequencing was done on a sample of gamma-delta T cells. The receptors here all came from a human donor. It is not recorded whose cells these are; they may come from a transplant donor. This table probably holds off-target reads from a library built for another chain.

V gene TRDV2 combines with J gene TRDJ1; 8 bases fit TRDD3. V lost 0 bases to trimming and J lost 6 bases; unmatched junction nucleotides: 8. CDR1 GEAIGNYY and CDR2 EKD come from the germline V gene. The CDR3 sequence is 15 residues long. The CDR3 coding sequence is TGTGCCTGTGACACCGTAGGTGGGGGATCCAATAAACTCATCTTT. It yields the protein CACDTVGGGSNKLIF.

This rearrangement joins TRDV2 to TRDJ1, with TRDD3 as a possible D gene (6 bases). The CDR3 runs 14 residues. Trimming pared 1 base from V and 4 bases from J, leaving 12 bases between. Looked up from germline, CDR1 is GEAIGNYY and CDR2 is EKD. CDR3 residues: CACDTLGGDDKLIF. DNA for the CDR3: TGTGCCTGTGACACGCTAGGGGGAGACGATAAACTCATCTTT.

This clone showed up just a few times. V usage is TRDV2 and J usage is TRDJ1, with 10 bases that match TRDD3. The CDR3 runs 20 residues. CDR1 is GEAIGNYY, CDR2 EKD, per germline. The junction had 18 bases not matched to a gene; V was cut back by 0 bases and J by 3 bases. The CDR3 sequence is CACDTLLRKGGYDSSDKLIF. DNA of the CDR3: TGTGCCTGTGACACCCTACTCCGAAAGGGGGGATACGACTCGTCCGATAAACTCATCTTT.

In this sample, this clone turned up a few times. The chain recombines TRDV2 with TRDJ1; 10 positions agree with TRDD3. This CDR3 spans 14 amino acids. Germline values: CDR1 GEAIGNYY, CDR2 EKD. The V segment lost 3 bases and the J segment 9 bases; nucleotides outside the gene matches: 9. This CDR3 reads CACDLLTGGFELIF. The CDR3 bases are TGTGCCTGTGACTTACTTACTGGGGGATTTGAACTCATCTTT.

CDR3 region: CACDIVRGLNRYTDKLIF. The DNA for the CDR3 is TGTGCCTGTGACATCGTGAGGGGCCTCAATAGGTACACCGATAAACTCATCTTT. This chain uses TRDV2 with TRDJ1; possibly TRDD1 for D (5 bases). V gave up 2 bases and J gave up 0 bases, with 21 bases separating them. The CDR3 consists of 18 residues. Germline assignment: CDR1 GEAIGNYY and CDR2 EKD.

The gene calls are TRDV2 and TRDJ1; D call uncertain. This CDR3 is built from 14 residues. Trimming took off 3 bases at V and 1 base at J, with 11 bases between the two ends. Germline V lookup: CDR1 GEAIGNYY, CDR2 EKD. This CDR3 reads CACDSVLSTDKLIF. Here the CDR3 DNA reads TGTGCCTGTGACTCCGTACTGAGCACCGATAAACTCATCTTT.

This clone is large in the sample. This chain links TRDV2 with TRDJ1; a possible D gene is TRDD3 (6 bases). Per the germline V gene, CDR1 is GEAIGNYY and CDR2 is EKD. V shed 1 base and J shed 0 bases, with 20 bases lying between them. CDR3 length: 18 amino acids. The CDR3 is CACDTAETWGSYTDKLIF. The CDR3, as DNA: TGTGCCTGTGACACTGCGGAGACTTGGGGATCGTACACCGATAAACTCATCTTT.

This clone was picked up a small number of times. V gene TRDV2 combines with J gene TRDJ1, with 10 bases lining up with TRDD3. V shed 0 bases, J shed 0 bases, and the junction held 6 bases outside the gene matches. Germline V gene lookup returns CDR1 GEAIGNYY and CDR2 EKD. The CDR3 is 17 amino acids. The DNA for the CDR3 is TGTGCCTGTGACACCCTGGGGGATATCTTGTACACCGATAAACTCATCTTT. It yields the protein CACDTLGDILYTDKLIF.

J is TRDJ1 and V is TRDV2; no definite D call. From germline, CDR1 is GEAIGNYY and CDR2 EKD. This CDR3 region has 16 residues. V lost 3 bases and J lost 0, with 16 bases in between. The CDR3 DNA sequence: TGTGCCTGTGACTACACCGCGGTTCGGGACACCGATAAACTCATCTTT. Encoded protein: CACDYTAVRDTDKLIF.

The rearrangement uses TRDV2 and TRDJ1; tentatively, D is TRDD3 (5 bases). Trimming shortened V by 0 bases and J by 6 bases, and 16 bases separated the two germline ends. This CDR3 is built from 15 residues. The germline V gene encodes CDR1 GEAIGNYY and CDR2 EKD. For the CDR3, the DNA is TGTGCCTGTGACACCGTCTCGGGGAGAAACAATAAACTCATCTTT. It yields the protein CACDTVSGRNNKLIF.

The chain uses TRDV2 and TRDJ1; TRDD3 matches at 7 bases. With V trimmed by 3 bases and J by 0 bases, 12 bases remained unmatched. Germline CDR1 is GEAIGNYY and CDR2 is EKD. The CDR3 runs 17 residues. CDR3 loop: CACDSLTGDGDTDKLIF. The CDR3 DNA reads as TGTGCCTGTGACTCCCTCACTGGGGATGGGGACACCGATAAACTCATCTTT.

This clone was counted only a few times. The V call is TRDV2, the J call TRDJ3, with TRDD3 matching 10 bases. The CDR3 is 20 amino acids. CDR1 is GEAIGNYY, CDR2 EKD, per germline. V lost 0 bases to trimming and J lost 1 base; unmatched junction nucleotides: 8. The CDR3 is CACDTGGGGYPSWDTRQMFF. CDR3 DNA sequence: TGTGCCTGTGACACCGGTGGTGGGGGATACCCGTCCTGGGACACCCGACAGATGTTTTTC.

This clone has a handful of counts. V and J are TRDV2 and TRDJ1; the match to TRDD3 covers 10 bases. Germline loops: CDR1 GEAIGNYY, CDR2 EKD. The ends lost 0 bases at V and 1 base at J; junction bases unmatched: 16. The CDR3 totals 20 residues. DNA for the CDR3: TGTGCCTGTGACACCCTGGGGGATATAACGGAGGAGGGGGCCACCGATAAACTCATCTTT. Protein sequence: CACDTLGDITEEGATDKLIF.

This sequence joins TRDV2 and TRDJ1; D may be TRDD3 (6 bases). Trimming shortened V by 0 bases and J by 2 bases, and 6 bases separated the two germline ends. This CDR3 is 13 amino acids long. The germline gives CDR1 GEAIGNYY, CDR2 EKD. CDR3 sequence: CACDTWGTDKLIF. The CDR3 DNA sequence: TGTGCCTGTGACACCTGGGGGACCGATAAACTCATCTTT.

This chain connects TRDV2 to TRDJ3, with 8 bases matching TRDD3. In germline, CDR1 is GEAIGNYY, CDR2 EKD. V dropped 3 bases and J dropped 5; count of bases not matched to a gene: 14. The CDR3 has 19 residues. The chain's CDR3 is CACDSVPGDIPRDTRQMFF. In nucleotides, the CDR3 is TGTGCCTGTGACTCCGTACCGGGGGATATCCCCCGGGACACCCGACAGATGTTTTTC.

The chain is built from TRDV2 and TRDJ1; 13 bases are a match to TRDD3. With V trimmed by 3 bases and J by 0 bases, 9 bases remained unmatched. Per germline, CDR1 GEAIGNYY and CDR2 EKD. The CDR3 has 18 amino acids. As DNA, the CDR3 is TGTGCCTGTGACCTACTGGGGGATACGAGTGCGTACACCGATAAACTCATCTTT. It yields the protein CACDLLGDTSAYTDKLIF.

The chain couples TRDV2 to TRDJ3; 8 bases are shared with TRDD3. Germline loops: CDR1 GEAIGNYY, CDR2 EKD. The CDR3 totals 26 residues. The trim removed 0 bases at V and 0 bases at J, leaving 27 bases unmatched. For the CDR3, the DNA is TGTGCCTGTGACACCGCTTCAGCTGGGGGAACGATAACCCCCAAGATTAGCTCCTGGGACACCCGACAGATGTTTTTC. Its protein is CACDTASAGGTITPKISSWDTRQMFF.

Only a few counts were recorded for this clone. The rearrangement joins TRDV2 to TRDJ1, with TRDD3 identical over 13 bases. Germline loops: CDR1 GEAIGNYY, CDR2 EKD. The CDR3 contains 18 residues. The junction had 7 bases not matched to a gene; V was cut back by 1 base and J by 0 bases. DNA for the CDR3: TGTGCCTGTGACACAATACTGGGGGATACGCAGTACACCGATAAACTCATCTTT. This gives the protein CACDTILGDTQYTDKLIF.

CDR3 sequence: CACDTAVGASSWDTRQMFF. CDR3 nucleotides: TGTGCCTGTGACACCGCGGTGGGGGCGAGCTCCTGGGACACCCGACAGATGTTTTTC. The chain joins TRDV2 to TRDJ3; weak D call: TRDD3 (6 bases). V lost 0 bases and J 0 bases, leaving 14 bases between the germline ends. The CDR3 runs to 19 residues. The germline V gene encodes CDR1 GEAIGNYY and CDR2 EKD.

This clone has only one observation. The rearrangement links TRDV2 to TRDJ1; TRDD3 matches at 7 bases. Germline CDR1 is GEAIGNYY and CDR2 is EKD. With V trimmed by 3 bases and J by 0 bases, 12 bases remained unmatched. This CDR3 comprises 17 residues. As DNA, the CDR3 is TGTGCCTGTGACCCGCTTGCTGGGGGCCGGTACACCGATAAACTCATCTTT. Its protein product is CACDPLAGGRYTDKLIF.

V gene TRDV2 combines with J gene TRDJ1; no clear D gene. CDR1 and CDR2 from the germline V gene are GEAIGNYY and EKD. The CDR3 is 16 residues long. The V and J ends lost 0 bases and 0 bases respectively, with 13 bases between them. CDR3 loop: CACDTVEGQDTDKLIF. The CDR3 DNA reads TGTGCCTGTGACACCGTCGAGGGACAAGACACCGATAAACTCATCTTT.